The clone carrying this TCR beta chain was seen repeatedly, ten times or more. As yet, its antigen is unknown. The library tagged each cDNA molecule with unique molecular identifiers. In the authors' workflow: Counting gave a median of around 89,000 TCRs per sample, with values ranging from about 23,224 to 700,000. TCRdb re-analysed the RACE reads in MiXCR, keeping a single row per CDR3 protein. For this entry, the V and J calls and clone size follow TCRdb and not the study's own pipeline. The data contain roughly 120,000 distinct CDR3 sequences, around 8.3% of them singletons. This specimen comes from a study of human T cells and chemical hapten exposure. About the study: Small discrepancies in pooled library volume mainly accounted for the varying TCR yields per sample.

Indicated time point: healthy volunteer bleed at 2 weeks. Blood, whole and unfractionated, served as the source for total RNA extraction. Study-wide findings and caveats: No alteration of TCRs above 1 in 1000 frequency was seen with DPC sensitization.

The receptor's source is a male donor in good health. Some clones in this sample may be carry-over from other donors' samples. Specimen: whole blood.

The CDR3 sequence is CASSYEMDGNVAKNIQYF. CDR3 bases: TGTGCCAGCAGTTACGAAATGGACGGGAATGTGGCCAAAAACATTCAGTACTTC. This chain connects TRBV6-2 or TRBV6-3 to TRBJ2-4; TRBD2 might be the D (5 bases). Trimming removed 2 bases at V and 1 base at J, with 18 bases between. Looked up from germline, CDR1 is MNHEY and CDR2 is SVGEGT. This CDR3 contains 18 residues.